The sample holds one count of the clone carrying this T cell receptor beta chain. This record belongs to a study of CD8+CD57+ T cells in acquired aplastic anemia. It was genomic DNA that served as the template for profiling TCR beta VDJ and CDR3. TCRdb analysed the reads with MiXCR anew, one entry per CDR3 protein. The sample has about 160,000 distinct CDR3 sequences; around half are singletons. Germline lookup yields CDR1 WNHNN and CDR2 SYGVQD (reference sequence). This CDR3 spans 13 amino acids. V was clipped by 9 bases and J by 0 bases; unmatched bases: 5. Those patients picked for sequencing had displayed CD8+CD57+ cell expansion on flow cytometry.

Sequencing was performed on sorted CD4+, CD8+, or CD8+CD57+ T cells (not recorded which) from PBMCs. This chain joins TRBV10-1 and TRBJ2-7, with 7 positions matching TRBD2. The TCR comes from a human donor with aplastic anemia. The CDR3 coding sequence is TGCGCCAGGAGGGGCGGGAGCTCCTACGAGCAGTACTTC. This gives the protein CARRGGSSYEQYF.